The following is a TCR beta chain sequence with its context. Its antigen is still unknown. These data belong to a study of cytomegalovirus exposure and HLA in healthy donors. Study at large: Some 87 million unique TCRs from HLA-typed donors were held in an early release of data. Findings and caveats of the study: It was only CMV serostatus that was available as immune exposure information.

This CDR3 contains 14 residues. Germline V lookup: CDR1 MNHEY, CDR2 SMNVEV (reference sequence). Trimming cost V 3 bases and J 7 bases; bases outside gene matches: 7. Primers for the PCR totalled 60 Vbeta and 13 Jbeta. Here immunoSEQ multiplex PCR was the method, and the copy in TCRdb shows in-frame clones only, minus some. The repertoire holds approximately 180,000 clones, with more than 80% as singletons. What was sequenced was PBMCs. The sequence came from a woman in her late teens or twenties in good health and CMV-seropositive. This chain joins TRBV27 and TRBJ2-5; 8 positions match TRBD2. Here the CDR3 reads CASSFSGGPWTQYF. The CDR3 DNA reads as TGTGCCAGCAGTTTCAGCGGGGGTCCATGGACCCAGTACTTC.